This TCR beta chain comes out of a study of blood T cells in healthy people across ages. This clonotype came up many times. Through a sample-barcoded 5' primer and a J-beta primer mix, a second PCR was run for roughly 7 to 11 cycles. MiXCR, run by TCRdb on the 5' RACE reads, gives a single entry per CDR3 protein. The sample lists 730,000 or so distinct CDR3 sequences, roughly 41% seen once, with more than 20% in the top ten. The V and J ends lost 6 bases and 4 bases respectively, with 6 bases between them. This CDR3 is 10 amino acids long. Germline lookup yields CDR1 SQVTM and CDR2 ANQGSEA. The V and J genes are TRBV29-1 and TRBJ1-1, with no clear D. This receptor was obtained from a woman aged 55-75 years in good health. Sequencing was done on a sample of blood. The CDR3 DNA reads TGCAGCGTGGGAGGCACTGAAGCTTTCTTT. This gives the protein CSVGGTEAFF.